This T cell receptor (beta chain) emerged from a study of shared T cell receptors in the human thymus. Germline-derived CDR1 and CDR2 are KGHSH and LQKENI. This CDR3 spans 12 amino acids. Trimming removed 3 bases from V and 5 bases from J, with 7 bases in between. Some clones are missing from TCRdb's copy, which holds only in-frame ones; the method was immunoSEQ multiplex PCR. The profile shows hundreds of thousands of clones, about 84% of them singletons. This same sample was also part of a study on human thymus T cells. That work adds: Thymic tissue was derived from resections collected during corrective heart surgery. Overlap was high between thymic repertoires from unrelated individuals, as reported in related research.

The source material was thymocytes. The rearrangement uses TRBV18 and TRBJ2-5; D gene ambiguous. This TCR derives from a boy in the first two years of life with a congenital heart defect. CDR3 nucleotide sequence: TGTGCCAGCTCACCGACGAGGGAGACCCAGTACTTC. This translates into CASSPTRETQYF.